These 30 T cell receptor beta chains originate from one sample sequenced in a study of technical replicates of blood from four donors. Assay: immunoSEQ multiplex PCR; the TCRdb copy retains only in-frame clones and omits some. The sample includes about 76,000 clones, 86% of them seen just once. Sequenced material: PBMCs. The receptors stem from a human donor in good health. Some clones in this sample may be carry-over from other donors' samples.

The V call is TRBV9, the J call TRBJ2-3; 8 nucleotides match TRBD2. V dropped 0 bases and J dropped 3; count of bases not matched to a gene: 3. CDR1 SGDLS and CDR2 YYNGEE come from the germline V gene. The CDR3 has 15 amino acids. Here the CDR3 DNA reads TGTGCCAGCAGCGTAGCAGCGGGGGTAACAGATACGCAGTATTTT. Residues: CASSVAAGVTDTQYF.

The chain joins TRBV7-9 to TRBJ1-6; no clear D gene. CDR3 length: 15 residues. Trimming took off 4 bases at V and 5 bases at J, with 12 bases between the two ends. Germline-derived CDR1 and CDR2 are SEHNR and FQNEAQ (reference sequence). CDR3 in amino acids: CASSSRAWDNSPLHF. DNA of the CDR3: TGTGCCAGCAGCTCGAGGGCTTGGGATAATTCACCCCTCCACTTT.

The chain recombines TRBV6-5 with TRBJ2-5; tentatively, D is TRBD1 (8 bases). This CDR3 spans 14 amino acids. The V gene lost 2 bases and the J gene lost 5 bases, with 12 bases spanning the gap. Germline V gives CDR1 MNHEY, CDR2 SVGAGI. In DNA form, the CDR3 reads TGTGCCAGCAGTTACGGACAGGGAGGGGAGACCCAGTACTTC. The encoded protein is CASSYGQGGETQYF.

This clone was counted once. The chain is built from TRBV6-5 and TRBJ2-1, with 9 bases identical to TRBD1. Trimming took 3 bases from V and 4 from J; bases not matched to a gene: 7. CDR1 and CDR2 from the germline V gene are MNHEY and SVGAGI. The CDR3 extends over 16 amino acids. In DNA, the CDR3 is TGTGCCAGCAGTTATTTTGGGACAGGGATATACAATGAGCAGTTCTTC. Translating gives CASSYFGTGIYNEQFF.

The chain employs TRBV5-1 and TRBJ2-3; the match to TRBD2 covers 14 bases. The germline gives CDR1 SGHRS, CDR2 YFSETQ. V dropped 5 bases and J dropped 4; count of bases not matched to a gene: 3. There are 15 residues in the CDR3. CDR3 sequence: CASRGTSGGADTQYF. The CDR3 nucleotides are TGCGCCAGCAGGGGGACTAGCGGGGGTGCAGATACGCAGTATTTT.

The chain recombines TRBV7-3 with TRBJ2-3; TRBD2 aligns across 10 bases. V was pared by 10 bases and J by 1 base, with 2 bases of the junction left unmatched. Looked up from germline, CDR1 is SGHTA and CDR2 is FQGTGA. The CDR3 covers 13 residues. This CDR3 reads CATGLAGTDTQYF. The CDR3 DNA reads TGTGCCACCGGACTAGCGGGCACAGATACGCAGTATTTT.

The chain carries TRBV5-1 and TRBJ2-7; the D gene is possibly TRBD1 (5 bases). The CDR3 covers 15 residues. Germline-derived CDR1 and CDR2 are SGHRS and YFSETQ. With 0 bases removed from V and 2 bases from J, the gap between germline ends came to 12 bases. The CDR3 sequence: CASSLAAGSAYEQYF. The CDR3 DNA reads TGCGCCAGCAGCTTGGCCGCAGGGTCGGCCTACGAGCAGTACTTC. Based on the CDR3 plus reference TRBV5-1 and TRBJ2-7, the full variable domain is KAGVTQTPRYLIKTRGQQVTLSCSPISGHRSVSWYQQTPGQGLQFLFEYFSETQRNKGNFPGRFSGRQFSNSRSEMNVSTLELGDSALYLCASSLAAGSAYEQYFGPGTRLTVT.

This clone has a handful of counts. The chain has TRBV30 and TRBJ2-1, with 8 bases fitting TRBD2. This CDR3 is built from 12 residues. Germline assignment: CDR1 GTSNPN and CDR2 SVGIG (reference sequence). J lost 6 bases, V lost 4 bases, and 2 bases had no gene match. The CDR3 DNA is TGTGCCTGGACTGCGGGAGGCAATGAGCAGTTCTTC. As protein: CAWTAGGNEQFF.

The chain uses TRBV19 and TRBJ1-1, with TRBD1 as a possible D gene (5 bases). The CDR3 is 15 amino acids. The germline V and J ends were trimmed by 3 bases and 5 bases, with 16 bases remaining between them. Germline V gene sequence: CDR1 LNHDA, CDR2 SQIVND (reference sequence). The CDR3: CASSIDSAGLTEAFF. In DNA, the CDR3 is TGTGCCAGTAGTATCGATTCGGCAGGGTTGACTGAAGCTTTCTTT. Complete variable domain (other parts from reference TRBV19 and TRBJ1-1): DGGITQSPKYLFRKEGQNVTLSCEQNLNHDAMYWYRQDPGQGLRLIYYSQIVNDFQKGDIAEGYSVSREKKESFPLTVTSAQKNPTAFYLCASSIDSAGLTEAFFGQGTRLTVV.

The genes are TRBV19 and TRBJ2-5; D perhaps matches TRBD1 (5 bases). Germline CDR1 reads LNHDA; CDR2 reads SQIVND (reference sequence). CDR3 length: 14 residues. Trimming removed 5 bases at V and 2 bases at J, with 12 bases between. CDR3 sequence: CASSADSVQETQYF. CDR3 coding DNA: TGTGCCAGTAGTGCAGACAGCGTACAAGAGACCCAGTACTTC.

The chain links TRBV5-6 to TRBJ1-4, with D possibly matching TRBD1 (5 bases). Germline loops: CDR1 SGHDT, CDR2 YYEEEE. Trimming pared 2 bases from V and 7 bases from J, leaving 12 bases between. The CDR3 is 14 amino acids. This CDR3 reads CASSFFRASEKLFF. CDR3 DNA sequence: TGTGCCAGCAGCTTTTTCAGGGCGTCTGAAAAACTGTTTTTT.

This clone was counted once. The V and J genes are TRBV29-1 and TRBJ2-1; D unresolved. This CDR3 has 10 amino acids. V was cut by 6 bases and J by 5 bases, with 5 bases left in between. The germline V gene has CDR1 SQVTM and CDR2 ANQGSEA. CDR3 in amino acids: CSVYDNEQFF. CDR3 nucleotides: TGCAGCGTGTATGACAATGAGCAGTTCTTC.

This clone was recorded once. The CDR3 nucleotides read TGTGCCAGCAGTCCGTGGGACAGAGACAATTCACCCCTCCACTTT. This sequence encodes CASSPWDRDNSPLHF. The chain employs TRBV27 and TRBJ1-6; 7 bases align to TRBD1. Per the germline V gene, CDR1 is MNHEY and CDR2 is SMNVEV (reference sequence). The junction had 8 bases not matched to a gene; V was cut back by 5 bases and J by 7 bases. This CDR3 is built from 15 residues.

This clone was seen a handful of times. The chain uses TRBV19 and TRBJ1-1, with D perhaps TRBD1 (6 bases). This CDR3 has 14 residues. V was trimmed by 2 bases and J by 0 bases, leaving 7 bases between them. Germline CDR1 and CDR2: LNHDA and SQIVND (reference sequence). The CDR3 region has the DNA TGTGCCAGTAGTATAAGGACAGTGAACACTGAAGCTTTCTTT. Its protein product is CASSIRTVNTEAFF.

The rearrangement joins TRBV7-9 to TRBJ1-1, with D possibly TRBD1 on 6 matching bases. The CDR3 loop spans 15 amino acids. Germline V gives CDR1 SEHNR, CDR2 FQNEAQ (reference sequence). V lost 5 bases to trimming and J lost 4 bases, with 17 bases between them. CDR3: CASSNREGWGTEAFF. The CDR3 DNA sequence: TGTGCCAGCAGCAACAGGGAGGGGTGGGGCACTGAAGCTTTCTTT.

J is TRBJ2-4 and V is TRBV19; TRBD2 matches at 8 bases. V was pared by 5 bases and J by 8 bases, with 8 bases of the junction left unmatched. The CDR3 consists of 14 residues. CDR1 is LNHDA and CDR2 is SQIVND in the germline V gene (reference sequence). This CDR3 reads CASSALADLDIQYF. Written as DNA, the CDR3 is TGTGCCAGTAGTGCACTAGCGGACCTGGACATTCAGTACTTC.

The chain couples TRBV10-3 to TRBJ2-3; 10 bases match TRBD2. With 10 bases clipped from V and 2 bases from J, the junction kept 9 bases outside the gene matches. The CDR3 runs 15 residues. Per germline, CDR1 ENHRY and CDR2 SYGVKD. CDR3 sequence reads: CATGLAAHNTDTQYF. CDR3 DNA sequence: TGTGCCACCGGACTAGCGGCACATAACACAGATACGCAGTATTTT.

The rearrangement uses TRBV6-6 and TRBJ2-7; 9 bases are shared with TRBD2. The CDR3 runs to 15 residues. V lost 5 bases and J lost 6; bases outside the gene matches: 11. Germline lookup yields CDR1 MNHNY and CDR2 SVGAGI (reference sequence). The DNA for the CDR3 is TGTGCCAGCAGTCCCGAGCGGGGGGTGACTTCCGAGCAGTACTTC. Its protein is CASSPERGVTSEQYF.

In DNA form, the CDR3 reads TGCGCCAGCAGCGGAACAGGGACTAGCGGCTACAATGAGCAGTTCTTC. Translation: CASSGTGTSGYNEQFF. V gene TRBV5-1 combines with J gene TRBJ2-1, with 11 bases fitting TRBD2. Germline assignment: CDR1 SGHRS and CDR2 YFSETQ. The CDR3 is 16 residues long. The V and J ends lost 4 bases and 3 bases, in that order; junction bases with no gene match: 6.

The rearrangement joins TRBV19 to TRBJ1-2; maybe TRBD1 (5 bases). CDR1 LNHDA and CDR2 SQIVND come from the germline V gene (reference sequence). Trimming took off 4 bases at V and 3 bases at J, with 15 bases between the two ends. There are 15 residues in the CDR3. In DNA form, the CDR3 reads TGTGCCAGTAGTACGGAAAGTTGGGGCCACTATGGCTACACCTTC. It specifies CASSTESWGHYGYTF.

This chain links TRBV7-2 with TRBJ2-1; D is possibly TRBD1 (6 bases). V lost 1 base and J 3 bases, leaving 13 bases between the germline ends. The CDR3 spans 16 residues. Germline V gene lookup returns CDR1 SGHTA and CDR2 FQGNSA. The CDR3 loop is CASSLDPGHRYNEQFF. CDR3 in DNA: TGTGCCAGCAGCTTAGACCCGGGACACCGCTACAATGAGCAGTTCTTC.

This clone turned up a few times. V is TRBV2 and J is TRBJ1-2, with 8 bases lining up with TRBD1. There are 11 residues in the CDR3. Germline CDR1 is SNHLY and CDR2 is FYNNEI. The ends lost 5 bases at V and 10 bases at J; junction bases unmatched: 3. Here the CDR3 DNA reads TGTGCCAGCAGTTTGGACAGGGTCTACACCTTC. The encoded protein is CASSLDRVYTF.

V usage is TRBV4-1 and J usage is TRBJ2-7, with 7 bases aligning to TRBD1. This CDR3 comprises 13 residues. V lost 4 bases and J lost 5; bases outside the gene matches: 5. Germline V lookup: CDR1 MGHRA, CDR2 YSYEKL. The DNA of the CDR3 is TGCGCCAGCAGCCGGAACAGGGGTGACGAGCAGTACTTC. Translated: CASSRNRGDEQYF.

This chain links TRBV7-9 with TRBJ2-1; 7 nucleotides line up with TRBD2. This CDR3 spans 16 amino acids. The germline V gene has CDR1 SEHNR and CDR2 FQNEAQ (reference sequence). J was trimmed by 7 bases and V by 5 bases; bases with no gene match: 14. Here the CDR3 DNA reads TGTGCCAGCAGCCCCCCTTGGCTAGCGGAGGGGAATGAGCAGTTCTTC. Its translation is CASSPPWLAEGNEQFF.

This rearrangement joins TRBV6-6 to TRBJ2-7; 7 positions match TRBD1. This CDR3 has 13 residues. Trimming at V came to 7 bases and at J to 0 bases, leaving 3 bases not matched to a gene. From germline, CDR1 is MNHNY and CDR2 SVGAGI (reference sequence). CDR3 sequence: CASTRGPSYEQYF. The CDR3 bases are TGTGCCAGCACGAGGGGGCCCTCCTACGAGCAGTACTTC.

This rearrangement joins TRBV29-1 to TRBJ2-1, with 8 nucleotides matching TRBD2. Germline assignment: CDR1 SQVTM and CDR2 ANQGSEA. The CDR3 loop spans 15 amino acids. With 1 base clipped from V and 4 bases from J, the junction kept 6 bases outside the gene matches. The CDR3 reads CSVEGLAGPYNEQFF. The CDR3, as DNA: TGCAGCGTTGAAGGTTTAGCGGGGCCGTACAATGAGCAGTTCTTC.

This chain joins TRBV7-9 and TRBJ2-1; D is unclear. The CDR3 contains 13 residues. Germline V gene sequence: CDR1 SEHNR, CDR2 FQNEAQ (reference sequence). Trimming cost V 4 bases and J 0 bases, with 4 bases left between them. The CDR3 DNA is TGTGCCAGCAGCTCGAGCTCCTACAATGAGCAGTTCTTC. This encodes CASSSSSYNEQFF.

A single count supports this clone. V is TRBV29-1 and J is TRBJ2-7, with 14 bases matching TRBD2. J gave up 2 bases and V 7 bases, and 7 bases lay outside the gene matches. Per the germline V gene, CDR1 is SQVTM and CDR2 is ANQGSEA. The CDR3 sequence is 15 residues long. CDR3 DNA sequence: TGCAGCGCCGGGACTAGCGGGAGCGGCCCCTACGAGCAGTACTTC. Encoded protein: CSAGTSGSGPYEQYF.

This chain uses TRBV11-2 with TRBJ2-2; TRBD2 might be the D (5 bases). The CDR3 loop spans 16 amino acids. Germline V gene lookup returns CDR1 SGHAT and CDR2 FQNNGV. Deletions cut 3 bases from V and 4 bases from J, with 15 bases between. This chain's CDR3 is CASSFRTPRGTGELFF. CDR3 nucleotide sequence: TGTGCCAGCAGCTTTCGGACGCCTCGGGGCACCGGGGAGCTGTTTTTT.

The genes are TRBV7-9 and TRBJ1-4, with a weak D call TRBD1 (5 bases). The CDR3 sequence is 15 residues long. CDR1 and CDR2 from the germline V gene are SEHNR and FQNEAQ (reference sequence). V lost 5 bases to trimming and J lost 2 bases, with 12 bases between them. CDR3 amino acids: CASSTSDSTNEKLFF. DNA for the CDR3: TGTGCCAGCAGCACCTCCGACAGCACTAATGAAAAACTGTTTTTT.